This record concerns one T cell receptor beta chain sequence. Its matching antigen is unknown. These data originate in a study of a mutant IDH1 vaccine in newly diagnosed glioma. Whole-study context: Vaccine dosing followed radiotherapy by 4-6 weeks, or accompanied temozolomide cycles. Of treated patients, approximately 62% were men and about 38% women, averaging roughly 42 years.

Time point described: week 5, during vaccination. Topical imiquimod accompanied each vaccine dose, which consisted of 300 ug of mutant IDH1 20-mer peptide. Each of the donors came in with new WHO grade 3 or 4 astrocytomas that were IDH1-mutant and ATRX-lost. The method was immunoSEQ multiplex PCR; TCRdb's version includes in-frame clones alone and lacks a portion of them. The sample comprises 30,000 to 40,000 clones, around 85% of which are singletons, and more than 20% rests with the top ten. The CDR3 has 16 amino acids. Germline CDR1 is SGHTS and CDR2 is YDEGEE. The trim removed 4 bases at V and 3 bases at J, leaving 12 bases unmatched.

V gene TRBV5-8 combines with J gene TRBJ1-2; TRBD1 matches 7 bases. The clonotype was recovered from a man between 25 and 39 years old with glioma. The starting material was PBMCs, obtained from a glioma patient whose treatment included an IDH1 peptide vaccine. CDR3 residues: CASSLRPTGWDYGYTF. In DNA form, the CDR3 reads TGTGCCAGCAGCCTCCGACCGACAGGGTGGGACTATGGCTACACCTTC.